What follows are 13 T cell receptor beta chains derived from one specimen sequenced in a study of T cells after yellow fever vaccination (dated by TCRdb to between 2018 and 2021). Read against the paper, the sample's treatment or condition label means: live attenuated yellow fever vaccine strain. Receptor amplification or capture employed 5' RACE. TCRdb lists the instrument as Illumina HiSeq 2500. TCRdb passed the public sequencing reads through fastp at Q25 and MiXCR, retaining productive beta sequences. Identical CDR3 proteins give one entry, which carries the most common genes and DNA. For this sample the table gives about 69,000 distinct CDR3 sequences, of which approximately 5% were detected only once. Jointly, the top ten make up around 2.1% of the sample. The sequenced sample was CD4+ T cells sorted from PBMCs, obtained approximately 16 days after the first yellow fever vaccination. The receptors stem from a man between 18 and 29 years old who received the YFV17D yellow fever vaccine.

This clonotype was counted ten times or more. In DNA form, the CDR3 reads TGTGCCAGCTCACCACCGCCCAGGTACGAGCAGTACTTC. Protein: CASSPPPRYEQYF. This chain joins TRBV18 and TRBJ2-7; no definite D call. V shed 0 bases and J shed 4 bases, with 7 bases lying between them. The CDR3 has 13 residues. CDR1 is KGHSH and CDR2 is LQKENI in the germline V gene.

This clonotype was seen ten or more times. V usage is TRBV7-8 and J usage is TRBJ1-1, with a tentative D call TRBD1 (5 bases). V was cut by 1 base and J by 4 bases, with 16 bases left in between. In germline, CDR1 is SGHVS, CDR2 FQNEAQ. The CDR3 is 16 residues long. The CDR3 loop is CASSLVPGLILTEAFF. The CDR3 bases are TGTGCCAGCAGCTTAGTTCCAGGGCTTATCCTCACTGAAGCTTTCTTT.

This clonotype has at least ten counts. The chain links TRBV15 to TRBJ1-5, with D tentatively TRBD1 (6 bases). V lost 5 bases to trimming and J lost 3 bases, with 11 bases between them. Germline V gene sequence: CDR1 LNHNV, CDR2 YYDKDF (reference sequence). This CDR3 has 14 amino acids. The CDR3 loop is CATSLDRYNQPQHF. The DNA for the CDR3 is TGTGCCACCAGCCTTGACAGGTACAATCAGCCCCAGCATTTT. The full variable domain, rest sourced from reference TRBV15 and TRBJ1-5, is DAMVIQNPRYQVTQFGKPVTLSCSQTLNHNVMYWYQQKSSQAPKLLFHYYDKDFNNEADTPDNFQSRRPNTSFCFLDIRSPGLGDTAMYLCATSLDRYNQPQHFGDGTRLSIL.

This clonotype has a count of ten or more. The chain recombines TRBV25-1 with TRBJ1-5; no clear D gene. V was trimmed by 7 bases and J by 0 bases, leaving 10 bases between them. The CDR3 extends over 14 amino acids. From germline, CDR1 is MGHDK and CDR2 SYGVNS. The CDR3 region has the DNA TGTGCCAGCACGGACGGAGATAGCAATCAGCCCCAGCATTTT. Translating it yields CASTDGDSNQPQHF.

At least ten counts were recorded for this clonotype. This rearrangement joins TRBV27 to TRBJ2-5; maybe TRBD1 (5 bases). V lost 0 bases to trimming and J lost 3 bases, with 8 bases between them. The CDR3 has 14 residues. From germline, CDR1 is MNHEY and CDR2 SMNVEV (reference sequence). DNA for the CDR3: TGTGCCAGCAGTTTATCCCGCAGGGAAGAGACCCAGTACTTC. Its protein is CASSLSRREETQYF.

This clonotype has at least ten counts. One end of the junction fails to match germline, which may point to a read error. CDR3 amino acids: CASTPGPLANTGELFF. The CDR3 region has the DNA TGTGCTAGCACCCCGGGTCCTCTCGCGAACACCGGGGAGCTGTTTTTT. This rearrangement joins TRBV7-7 to TRBJ2-2; D unclear. CDR1 is SSHAT, CDR2 FNYEAQ, per germline (reference sequence). This CDR3 spans 16 amino acids.

This clonotype was seen more than once but under ten times. This rearrangement joins TRBV19 to TRBJ2-7; maybe TRBD1 (6 bases). The CDR3 is 12 residues long. CDR1 and CDR2 from the germline V gene are LNHDA and SQIVND (reference sequence). Trimming removed 5 bases at V and 10 bases at J, with 15 bases between. As DNA, the CDR3 is TGTGCCAGTAGTCTCCAGGACAGTCCCCAGTACTTC. This encodes CASSLQDSPQYF.

This clonotype was recorded many times. The gene calls are TRBV5-7 and TRBJ2-3; 10 bases fit TRBD2. TRBV5-7 is an ORF; its function is uncertain. The CDR3 runs to 19 residues. Unmatched junction bases numbered 10, after V lost 0 bases and J lost 0 bases. CDR3 region: CASSLARLAGEPSTDTQYF. CDR3 in DNA: TGTGCCAGCAGCTTGGCGCGGCTAGCGGGGGAACCTAGCACAGATACGCAGTATTTT.

This clonotype was observed many times. Written as DNA, the CDR3 is TGCGCCAGCAGCTGGAAGTTGGTTGGAGAGACCCAGTACTTC. This encodes CASSWKLVGETQYF. The chain is built from TRBV5-1 and TRBJ2-5; D remains unclear. The CDR3 loop spans 14 amino acids. V was clipped by 3 bases and J by 4 bases, with 13 bases between them. In germline, CDR1 is SGHRS, CDR2 YFSETQ.

The chain recombines TRBV28 with TRBJ2-7; D possibly corresponds to TRBD1 (6 bases). Germline CDR1 MDHEN, CDR2 SYDVKM. The V gene lost 4 bases and the J gene lost 3 bases, with 16 bases spanning the gap. The CDR3 contains 15 residues. The chain's CDR3 is CASSSTGQDIYEQYV. CDR3 sequence (DNA): TGTGCCAGCAGTTCGACAGGTCAGGACATCTACGAGCAGTACGTC.

This clonotype showed up many times. The chain carries TRBV7-2 and TRBJ2-4; 12 bases agree with TRBD2. V shed 5 bases and J 2 bases; nucleotides not matched to a gene: 4. The germline V gene has CDR1 SGHTA and CDR2 FQGNSA. The CDR3 length is 16 residues. The CDR3 DNA reads TGTGCCAGCAGCCTGACTAGCGGGGGCTCCAAAAACATTCAGTACTTC. It translates to CASSLTSGGSKNIQYF.

The sample holds many counts of this clonotype. The genes are TRBV6-2 or TRBV6-3 and TRBJ2-1, with D possibly matching TRBD1 (7 bases). The V gene lost 2 bases and the J gene lost 2 bases, with 13 bases spanning the gap. The CDR3 has 16 amino acids. The germline CDR1 and CDR2 sequences are MNHEY and SVGEGT. CDR3 in amino acids: CASSYGAGGPYNEQFF. As DNA, the CDR3 is TGTGCCAGCAGTTACGGTGCAGGGGGGCCCTACAATGAGCAGTTCTTC.

This clonotype has ten or more counts. The DNA of the CDR3 is TGCGCCAGCAGCCGGACAGCCATGAACACTGAAGCTTTCTTT. Translated, it gives CASSRTAMNTEAFF. J is TRBJ1-1 and V is TRBV5-1, with D maybe TRBD1 (6 bases). Germline V gives CDR1 SGHRS, CDR2 YFSETQ. V gave up 4 bases and J gave up 0 bases, with 10 bases separating them. The CDR3 contains 14 residues.